This record concerns one T cell receptor beta chain sequence. The target antigen is unknown. This sample is drawn from a study of Ad26.COV2.S vaccination and SARS-CoV-2 variants. Study-level findings and limits: Compared with placebo recipients, vaccine recipients had higher spike-specific TCR breadth. CD8+ and CD4+ T cells specific for spike reportedly responded with substantial breadth after vaccination.

The treatment here: 15 to 20 received Ad26.COV2.S at low or high dose, single or two shots; 5 received placebo; per-sample allocation not given. Sampling happened 63 days after the first vaccine or placebo injection. Recruitment in Boston yielded a donor of adult age, 18-55 years. Data came from immunoSEQ multiplex PCR; TCRdb stores just in-frame clones and leaves some out. The sample shows around 400,000 clones, 75% to 95% of them seen only once. V was shortened by 0 bases and J by 2 bases, with 11 bases between the two germline ends. From germline, CDR1 is SGHKS and CDR2 YYEKEE (reference sequence). This CDR3 is built from 16 residues.

The sequencing here drew on peripheral blood, taken in a trial of Ad26.COV2.S vaccine versus placebo. This sequence was found in a person between 18 and 59 years old who received the Ad26.COV2.S COVID-19 vaccine or a placebo. The chain joins TRBV5-5 to TRBJ2-2, with D maybe TRBD1 (6 bases). The CDR3 protein is CASSLGWGRNTGELFF. In DNA, the CDR3 is TGTGCCAGCAGCTTGGGGTGGGGGCGAAACACCGGGGAGCTGTTTTTT. The full variable domain, completed using reference TRBV5-5 and TRBJ2-2, is DAGVTQSPTHLIKTRGQQVTLRCSPISGHKSVSWYQQVLGQGPQFIFQYYEKEERGRGNFPDRFSARQFPNYSSELNVNALLLGDSALYLCASSLGWGRNTGELFFGEGSRLTVL.